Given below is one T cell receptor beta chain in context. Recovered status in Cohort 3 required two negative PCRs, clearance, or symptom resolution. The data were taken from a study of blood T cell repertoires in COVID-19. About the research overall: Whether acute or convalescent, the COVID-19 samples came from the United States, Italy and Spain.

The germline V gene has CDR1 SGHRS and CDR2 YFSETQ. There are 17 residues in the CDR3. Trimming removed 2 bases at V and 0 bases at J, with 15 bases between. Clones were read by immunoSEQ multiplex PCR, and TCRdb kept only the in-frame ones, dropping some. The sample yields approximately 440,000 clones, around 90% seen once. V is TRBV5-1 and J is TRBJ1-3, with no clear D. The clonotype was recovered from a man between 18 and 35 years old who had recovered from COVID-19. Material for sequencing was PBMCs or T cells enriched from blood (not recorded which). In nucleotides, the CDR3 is TGCGCCAGCAGCTTCAACGGACTCCAGCCCTCTGGAAACACCATATATTTT. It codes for CASSFNGLQPSGNTIYF.